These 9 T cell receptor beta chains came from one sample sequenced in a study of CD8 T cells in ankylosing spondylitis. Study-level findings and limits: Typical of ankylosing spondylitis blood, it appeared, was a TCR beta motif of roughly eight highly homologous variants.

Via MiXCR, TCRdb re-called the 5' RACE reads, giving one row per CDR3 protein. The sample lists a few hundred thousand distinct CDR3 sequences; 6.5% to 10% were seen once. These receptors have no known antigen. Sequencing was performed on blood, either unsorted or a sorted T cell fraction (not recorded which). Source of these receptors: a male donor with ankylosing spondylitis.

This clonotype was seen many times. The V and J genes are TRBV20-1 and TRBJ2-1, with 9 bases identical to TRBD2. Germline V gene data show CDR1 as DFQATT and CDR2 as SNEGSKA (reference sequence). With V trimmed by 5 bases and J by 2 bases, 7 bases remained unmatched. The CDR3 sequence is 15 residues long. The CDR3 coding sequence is TGCAGTGCTCAACCGGGACTAGCTACCTACAATGAGCAGTTCTTC. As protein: CSAQPGLATYNEQFF.

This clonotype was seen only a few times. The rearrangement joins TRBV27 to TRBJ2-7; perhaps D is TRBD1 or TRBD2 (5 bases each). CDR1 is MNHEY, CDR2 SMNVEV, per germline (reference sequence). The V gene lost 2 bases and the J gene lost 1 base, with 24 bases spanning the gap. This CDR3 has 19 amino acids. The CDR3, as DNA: TGTGCCAGCAGTTTAGGTCGAGGGGACGGATCCTTAACTTCCTACGAGCAGTACTTC. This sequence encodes CASSLGRGDGSLTSYEQYF.

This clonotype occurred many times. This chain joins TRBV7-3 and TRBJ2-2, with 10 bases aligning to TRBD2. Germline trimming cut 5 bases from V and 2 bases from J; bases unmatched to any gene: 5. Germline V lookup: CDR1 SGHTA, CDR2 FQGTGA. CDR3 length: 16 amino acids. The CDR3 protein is CASSPLAGENTGELFF. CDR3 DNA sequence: TGTGCCAGCAGCCCCCTAGCGGGAGAAAACACCGGGGAGCTGTTTTTT.

CDR3 amino acids: CASSPAPGTGANVLTF. CDR3 sequence (DNA): TGTGCCAGCAGCCCAGCCCCCGGTACTGGGGCCAACGTCCTGACTTTC. This chain connects TRBV7-7 to TRBJ2-6; D is unresolved. The ends were cut back, 5 bases at V and 2 bases at J, with 13 bases in the middle. Germline V gene lookup returns CDR1 SSHAT and CDR2 FNYEAQ (reference sequence). The CDR3 covers 16 residues.

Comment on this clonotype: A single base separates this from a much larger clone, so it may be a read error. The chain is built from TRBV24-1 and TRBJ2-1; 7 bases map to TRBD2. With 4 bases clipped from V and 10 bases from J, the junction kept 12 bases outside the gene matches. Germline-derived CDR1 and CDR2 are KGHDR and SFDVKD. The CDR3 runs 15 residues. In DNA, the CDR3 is TGTGCCACCAGTGACCCTTTCCGGACTAGAGCAGAGCAGTTCTTC. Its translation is CATSDPFRTRAEQFF.

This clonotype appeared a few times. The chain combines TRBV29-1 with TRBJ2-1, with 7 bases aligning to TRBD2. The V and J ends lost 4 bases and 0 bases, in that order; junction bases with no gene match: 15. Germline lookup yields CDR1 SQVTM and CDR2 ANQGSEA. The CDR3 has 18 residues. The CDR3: CSVVGFGASGSSYNEQFF. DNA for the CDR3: TGCAGCGTTGTGGGCTTCGGGGCTAGCGGTAGCTCCTACAATGAGCAGTTCTTC.

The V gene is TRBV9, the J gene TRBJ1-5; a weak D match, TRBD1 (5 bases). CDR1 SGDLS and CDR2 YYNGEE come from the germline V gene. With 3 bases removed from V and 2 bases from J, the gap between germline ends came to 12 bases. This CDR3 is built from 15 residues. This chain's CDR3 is CASSADSWGNQPQHF. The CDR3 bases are TGTGCCAGCAGCGCCGACAGTTGGGGCAATCAGCCCCAGCATTTT.

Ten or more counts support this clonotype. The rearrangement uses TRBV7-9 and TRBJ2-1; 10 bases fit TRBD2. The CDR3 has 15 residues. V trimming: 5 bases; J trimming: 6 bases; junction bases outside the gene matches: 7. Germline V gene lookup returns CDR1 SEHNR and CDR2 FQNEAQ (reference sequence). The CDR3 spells CASSLGLAAANEQFF. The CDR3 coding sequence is TGTGCCAGCAGCCTCGGACTAGCGGCGGCCAATGAGCAGTTCTTC. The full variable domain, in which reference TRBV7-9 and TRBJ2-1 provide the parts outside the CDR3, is DTGVSQNPRHKITKRGQNVTFRCDPISEHNRLYWYRQTLGQGPEFLTYFQNEAQLEKSRLLSDRFSAERPKGSFSTLEIQRTEQGDSAMYLCASSLGLAAANEQFFGPGTRLTVL.

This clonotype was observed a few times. The CDR3 region has the DNA TGTGCCAGCAGCCAAGACCCCCGGGACAGGGTAAATACGCAGTATTTT. This sequence encodes CASSQDPRDRVNTQYF. This rearrangement joins TRBV4-2 to TRBJ2-3, with 9 bases lining up with TRBD1. The CDR3 loop spans 16 amino acids. Unmatched junction bases numbered 8, after V lost 0 bases and J lost 7 bases. CDR1 is LGHNA, CDR2 YNFKEQ, per germline.